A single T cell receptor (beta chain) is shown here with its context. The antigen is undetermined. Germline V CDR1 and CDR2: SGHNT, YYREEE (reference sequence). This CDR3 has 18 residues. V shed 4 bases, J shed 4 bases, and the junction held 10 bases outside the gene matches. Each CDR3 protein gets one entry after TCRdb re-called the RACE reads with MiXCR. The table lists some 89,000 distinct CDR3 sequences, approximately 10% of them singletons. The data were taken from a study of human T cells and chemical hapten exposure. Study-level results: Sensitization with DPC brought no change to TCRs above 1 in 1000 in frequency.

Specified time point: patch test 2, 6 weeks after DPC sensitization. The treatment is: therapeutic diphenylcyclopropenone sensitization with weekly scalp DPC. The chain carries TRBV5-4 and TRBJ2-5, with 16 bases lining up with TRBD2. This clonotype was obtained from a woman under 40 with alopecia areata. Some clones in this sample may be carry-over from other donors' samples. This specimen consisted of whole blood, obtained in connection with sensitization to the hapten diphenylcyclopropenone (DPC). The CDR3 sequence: CASSEGTSGGDVIETQYF. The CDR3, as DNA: TGTGCCAGCAGCGAAGGGACTAGCGGGGGGGATGTGATAGAGACCCAGTACTTC.